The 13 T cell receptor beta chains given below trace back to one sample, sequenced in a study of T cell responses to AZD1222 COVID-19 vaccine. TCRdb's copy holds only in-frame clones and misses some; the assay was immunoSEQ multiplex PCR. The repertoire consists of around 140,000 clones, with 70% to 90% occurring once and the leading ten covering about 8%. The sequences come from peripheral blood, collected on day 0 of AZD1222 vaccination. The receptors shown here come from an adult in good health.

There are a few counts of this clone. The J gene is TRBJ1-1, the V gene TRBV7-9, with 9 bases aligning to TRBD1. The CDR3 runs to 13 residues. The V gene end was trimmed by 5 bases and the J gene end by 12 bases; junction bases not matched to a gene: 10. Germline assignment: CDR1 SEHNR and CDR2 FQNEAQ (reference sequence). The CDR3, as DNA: TGTGCCAGCAGCGTCGGACAGGGGCGTGGGACTTTCTTT. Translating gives CASSVGQGRGTFF.

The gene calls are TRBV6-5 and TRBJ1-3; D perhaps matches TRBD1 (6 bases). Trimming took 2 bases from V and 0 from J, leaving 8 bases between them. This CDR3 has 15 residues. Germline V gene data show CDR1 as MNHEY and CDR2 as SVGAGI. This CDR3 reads CASSYGQSSGNTIYF. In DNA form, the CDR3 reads TGTGCCAGCAGTTACGGACAGAGCTCTGGAAACACCATATATTTT.

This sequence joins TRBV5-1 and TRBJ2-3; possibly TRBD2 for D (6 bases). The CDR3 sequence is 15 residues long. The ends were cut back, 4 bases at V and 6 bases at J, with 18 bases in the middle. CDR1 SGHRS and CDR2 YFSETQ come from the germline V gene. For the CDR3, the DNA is TGCGCCAGCAGCGTCAACGGACTGGAGGGGGATACGCAGTATTTT. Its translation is CASSVNGLEGDTQYF.

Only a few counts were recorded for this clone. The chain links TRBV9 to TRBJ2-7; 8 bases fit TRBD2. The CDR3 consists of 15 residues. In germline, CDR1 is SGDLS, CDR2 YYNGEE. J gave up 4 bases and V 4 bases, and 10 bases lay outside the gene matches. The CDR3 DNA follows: TGTGCCAGCAGCTTAAGGAGCGGGGGACCGTACGAGCAGTACTTC. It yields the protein CASSLRSGGPYEQYF.

CDR3 region: CASSTGTQLPLHF. CDR3 bases: TGTGCCAGCAGCACCGGGACACAACTACCCCTCCACTTT. The chain couples TRBV7-2 to TRBJ1-6; possibly TRBD1 for D (6 bases). The CDR3 totals 13 residues. CDR1 SGHTA and CDR2 FQGNSA come from the germline V gene. Trimming removed 5 bases at V and 12 bases at J, with 14 bases between.

The CDR3 loop reads CASRYQGNQPQHF. For the CDR3, the DNA is TGTGCCAGCAGGTATCAGGGCAATCAGCCCCAGCATTTT. The chain is built from TRBV28 and TRBJ1-5; D unclear. V lost 6 bases and J lost 2, with 8 bases in between. This CDR3 has 13 amino acids. Germline CDR1 and CDR2: MDHEN and SYDVKM.

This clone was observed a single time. The CDR3 spells CASSTQGYGYTF. The CDR3 DNA follows: TGTGCCAGCAGTACTCAGGGGTATGGCTACACCTTC. This sequence joins TRBV27 and TRBJ1-2; maybe TRBD1 (6 bases). CDR3 size: 12 residues. Between the trimmed V and J ends, which lost 5 bases and 5 bases, there was a span of 9 bases. The V gene's germline CDR1 is MNHEY and CDR2 SMNVEV (reference sequence).

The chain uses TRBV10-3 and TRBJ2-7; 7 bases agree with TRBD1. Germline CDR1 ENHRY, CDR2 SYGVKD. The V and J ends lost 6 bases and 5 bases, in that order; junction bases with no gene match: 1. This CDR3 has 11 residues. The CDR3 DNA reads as TGTGCCATCAGAGGGGGCGACGAGCAGTACTTC. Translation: CAIRGGDEQYF.

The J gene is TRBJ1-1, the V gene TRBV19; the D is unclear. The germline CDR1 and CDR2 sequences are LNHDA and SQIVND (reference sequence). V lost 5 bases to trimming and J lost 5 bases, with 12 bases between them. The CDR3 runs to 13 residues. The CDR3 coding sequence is TGTGCCAGTAGTGTCCAACTGGGAACTGAAGCTTTCTTT. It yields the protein CASSVQLGTEAFF.

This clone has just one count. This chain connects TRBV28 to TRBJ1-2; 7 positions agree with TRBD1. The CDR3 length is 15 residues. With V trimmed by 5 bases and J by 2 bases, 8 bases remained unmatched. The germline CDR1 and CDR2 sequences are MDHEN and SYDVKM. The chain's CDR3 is CASSAEPRGNYGYTF. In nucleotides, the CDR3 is TGTGCCAGCAGTGCCGAGCCCAGGGGGAACTATGGCTACACCTTC.

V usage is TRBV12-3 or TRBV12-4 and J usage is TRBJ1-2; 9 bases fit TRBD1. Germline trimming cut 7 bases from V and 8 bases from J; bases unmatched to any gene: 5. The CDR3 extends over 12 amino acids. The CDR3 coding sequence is TGTGCCAGCACCAACAGGGGGCTAGGCTACACCTTC. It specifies CASTNRGLGYTF.

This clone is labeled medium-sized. CDR3 residues: CASSQGQGGGNTIYF. The CDR3 coding sequence is TGTGCCAGCAGCCAGGGACAGGGGGGCGGAAACACCATATATTTT. This rearrangement joins TRBV7-9 to TRBJ1-3; 11 bases line up with TRBD1. The CDR3 runs 15 residues. Germline values: CDR1 SEHNR, CDR2 FQNEAQ (reference sequence). J gave up 4 bases and V 5 bases, and 4 bases lay outside the gene matches.

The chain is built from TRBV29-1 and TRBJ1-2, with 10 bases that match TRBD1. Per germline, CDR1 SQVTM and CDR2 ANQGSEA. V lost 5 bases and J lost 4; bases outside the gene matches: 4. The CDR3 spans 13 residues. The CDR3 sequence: CSVRDRGLYGYTF. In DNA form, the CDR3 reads TGCAGCGTTCGGGACAGGGGACTCTATGGCTACACCTTC.